This T cell receptor beta chain derives from a study of blood T cell repertoires in COVID-19. Only in-frame clones appear in the TCRdb table, and some are missing; sequencing was by immunoSEQ multiplex PCR. The sample holds 150,000 to 200,000 clones, 88% seen once. The sequencing input was PBMCs or T cells enriched from blood (not recorded which). The sequence derives from a woman between 18 and 29 years old who had recovered from COVID-19.

The CDR3 nucleotides are TGTGCCAGCAGTTTTGATGGGGGGGGGACTGAAGCTTTCTTT. Protein product: CASSFDGGGTEAFF. This chain uses TRBV28 with TRBJ1-1; tentative D call: TRBD1 (5 bases). Per the germline V gene, CDR1 is MDHEN and CDR2 is SYDVKM. This CDR3 has 14 amino acids. V was clipped by 3 bases and J by 5 bases, with 13 bases between them.